This record covers a single T cell receptor beta chain. It lacks a known antigen. Base quality data are lacking; no much larger clone is found one base away. This sample was included in a study of blood T cell repertoires in COVID-19 (dated by TCRdb to 2019 to 2021). Turning to the overall study: Samples from collaborators originated in the United States, Italy and Spain and spanned both the acute and convalescent phases of COVID-19. The material from the prospective study consisted of cDNA or gDNA derived from T cells, B-cell-depleted T cells, or PBMCs. Subjects who had been exposed to COVID-19, were actively infected with it, or had recovered from it provided the deeply sampled blood TCRbeta repertoires that made up the dataset. A freely available public database, intended as a resource for researchers studying the immune response to SARS-CoV-2, is where the repertoires were released. Samples were obtained from the ongoing ImmuneRACE study (first 160 participants) and from 950 to 1,500 subjects provided by 6 global collaborators. Nearly every sample came with metadata listing a de-identified subject ID, COVID-19 status, age in years and sex. Where available, HLA class I and class II types were obtained from metadata supplied by the sample provider rather than from assay-based typing. Results and caveats for the whole study, not just this receptor: The quantity of clinical and demographic metadata differed by source and by participant and was supplied without curation.

Each collaborating institution followed its own protocols to collect whole blood in K2EDTA tubes. Collaborator samples were shipped for TCRbeta analysis as frozen whole blood, isolated PBMCs, or DNA extracted from either sample type. The immunoSEQ Assay, a bias-controlled multiplex PCR, was used to amplify TCRbeta CDR3 regions from genomic DNA. Regarding the original processing steps: Nucleated cell counts per sample were estimated from amplification of reference gene primers within the assay. To quantify the absolute abundance of each unique TCRbeta CDR3 rearrangement, sequence reads were collapsed and filtered. For each sample, productive Simpson clonality was calculated as the square root of Simpson's diversity index over productive rearrangements. The clones in this table, taken by TCRdb from immuneACCESS, are in-frame only. Not every clone is retained; where verified, under half of the shortfall comes from an unresolved V gene, and the cause of the rest is unknown. That table furnishes V, J and clone size, whereas the DNA furnished D and trimming. Counted in this sample were roughly 290,000 clones; approximately 86% of them appeared once. The biggest ten clones account for about 4% of the sample.

The germline V gene sets CDR1 to SNHLY and CDR2 to FYNNEI. From the cysteine up to the phenylalanine, the CDR3 has a length of 15 residues. The sequence is cut down to CDR3 DNA, 45 bases in frame from base 1. V has 6 bases trimmed and J has 8 bases trimmed; junction bases matching no gene number 14. The clonotype was recovered from a woman aged 45-59 years with active or convalescent COVID-19. Specimen: peripheral blood. Recombination connected TRBV2 to TRBJ1-2, with 8 bases in between that match TRBD1. CDR3 loop: CASSFAGQGARGYTF. The sequenced DNA is TGTGCCAGCAGCTTCGCCGGGCAGGGGGCACGAGGCTACACCTTC.